These 2 T cell receptor beta chains originate from one sample sequenced in a study of T cell repertoires in cytomegalovirus infection. TCRdb itself ran the reads through MiXCR, one entry per CDR3 protein. The sample consists of approximately 500,000 distinct CDR3 sequences, approximately 10% of them appearing once. The specimen sequenced was PBMCs. The receptor source for this set is a human donor in good health (CMV status not recorded). Some clones in this sample may be carry-over from other donors' samples.

The V call is TRBV29-1, the J call TRBJ2-1; D may be TRBD1 (5 bases). Trimming removed 2 bases from V and 0 bases from J, with 11 bases in between. The germline V gene has CDR1 SQVTM and CDR2 ANQGSEA. The CDR3 contains 15 residues. The CDR3 nucleotides are TGCAGCGTTGAAACAGGAGCCATCTCCTACAATGAGCAGTTCTTC. Its translation: CSVETGAISYNEQFF.

This clonotype was seen ten or more times. The chain carries TRBV12-3 or TRBV12-4 and TRBJ1-5; D is possibly TRBD1 (5 bases). CDR3 size: 13 residues. V lost 3 bases and J lost 5, with 8 bases in between. The CDR3 region is CASSLTDYQPQHF. The CDR3 nucleotides are TGTGCCAGCAGTTTGACAGATTATCAGCCCCAGCATTTT.